This is a list of T cell receptor beta chains from one sample in a study of T cell clonotyping in hematopoietic cell transplantation. The repertoire was sequenced with immunoSEQ multiplex PCR; TCRdb's copy has only in-frame clones and lacks some. The sample consists of tens of thousands of clones, about four fifths of them appearing once. The source was peripheral blood mononuclear cells, collected before stem cell transplant. The receptors shown here come from a man aged 55 to 69 with myelodysplastic syndrome. Some clones in this sample may be carry-over from other donors' samples. CDR3s include the opening cysteine and the closing phenylalanine or tryptophan. Fields, in order: V gene, J gene, clone size, D gene, CDR3 DNA, CDR3 protein. The D gene is left open where the match is weak. Clone size is not always given. Where it is, it says once, few, many or a class for expanded clones.

>TRBV19|TRBJ1-1|NA|NA
TGTGCCAGTACCAAGGGGGGGTTCCTTACGAACACTGAAGCTTTCTTT
CASTKGGFLTNTEAFF
>TRBV7-6|TRBJ1-5|NA|NA
TGTGCCAGCAGCTTTGACATCAATCAGCCCCAGCATTTT
CASSFDINQPQHF
>TRBV4-1|TRBJ2-3|NA|NA
TGCGCCAGCAGCCAAGATCAGGTCTTAACAGATACGCAGTATTTT
CASSQDQVLTDTQYF
>TRBV28|TRBJ2-2|NA|NA
TGTGCCAGCAGCAGGGATACCGGGGAGCTGTTTTTT
CASSRDTGELFF
>TRBV5-1|TRBJ2-3|NA|NA
TGCGCCAGCAGCTTGGCCGACGGGGTTCTAGATACGCAGTATTTT
CASSLADGVLDTQYF
>TRBV19|TRBJ1-4|NA|NA
TGTGCCAGTAGTATAGATCCAAGGGCGGAACTGTTTTTT
CASSIDPRAELFF
>TRBV4-1|TRBJ1-3|NA|TRBD1
TGCGCCAGCAGCCACTCAGGGGGCGCGGGAAACACCATATATTTT
CASSHSGGAGNTIYF
>TRBV5-1|TRBJ1-2|NA|NA
TGCGCCAGCCGTACAGGGACTCAGGGTTATGGCTACACCTTC
CASRTGTQGYGYTF
>TRBV19|TRBJ1-1|NA|TRBD1
TGTGCCAGCGCAATACAGGGGTCGAACACTGAAGCTTTCTTT
CASAIQGSNTEAFF
>TRBV10-3|TRBJ2-1|once|TRBD2
TGTGCCATCAGTCCTACTAGCGGGGATCTCAATGAGCAGTTCTTC
CAISPTSGDLNEQFF
>TRBV9|TRBJ2-3|NA|NA
TGTGCCAGCAGCGTAGAGGGGGGGGCCCGCACAGATACGCAGTATTTT
CASSVEGGARTDTQYF
>TRBV6-5|TRBJ2-5|few|NA
TGTGCCAGCAGTTACAAGAGGGGTCAAGAGACCCAGTACTTC
CASSYKRGQETQYF
>TRBV2|TRBJ2-2|NA|NA
TGTGCCAGCAGTGGACAGGGACTTAGAAACACCGGGGAGCTGTTTTTT
CASSGQGLRNTGELFF
>TRBV7-8|TRBJ1-6|NA|NA
TGTGCCAGCAGCCTAGGGGTCTGGCAGCCACTGCCCCTCCACTTT
CASSLGVWQPLPLHF
>TRBV7-2|TRBJ1-2|NA|NA
TGTGCCAGCAGCTTAGCAGGACAGAGATATGGCTACACCTTC
CASSLAGQRYGYTF
>TRBV5-1|TRBJ2-5|NA|NA
TGCGCCAGCAGCTTGGTTTCCGAGACCCAGTACTTC
CASSLVSETQYF
>TRBV6-5|TRBJ1-2|NA|NA
TGTGCCAGCAGACGGCTCGGGGGTAACTATGGCTACACCTTC
CASRRLGGNYGYTF
>TRBV28|TRBJ2-5|NA|TRBD1
TGTGCCAGCAGCTCTATGCTTCGAGGGGGCCGGGAGACCCAGTACTTC
CASSSMLRGGRETQYF
>TRBV4-3|TRBJ2-3|few|NA
TGCGCCAGCAGCCAAGGAATCTCCACAGATACGCAGTATTTT
CASSQGISTDTQYF
>TRBV6-6|TRBJ1-4|NA|TRBD1
TGTGCCAGCAGCCGTACAGGGGCGGGAAATGAAAAACTGTTTTTT
CASSRTGAGNEKLFF
>TRBV19|TRBJ2-7|NA|NA
TGTGCCAGTAGTATAGATCTTATCGGCGCAAAGGGCATCTACGAGCAGTACTTC
CASSIDLIGAKGIYEQYF
>TRBV2|TRBJ2-2|NA|NA
TGTGCCAGCAGACCCACGACGGGTTACACCGGGGAGCTGTTTTTT
CASRPTTGYTGELFF
>TRBV10-3|TRBJ2-2|NA|TRBD2
TGTGCCATCAGTGGACGGGGGGACACCGGGGAGCTGTTTTTT
CAISGRGDTGELFF
>TRBV11-2|TRBJ2-5|NA|NA
TGTGCCAGCAGCTTAGGCTTCCGAGAGCAAGAGACCCAGTACTTC
CASSLGFREQETQYF
>TRBV29-1|TRBJ2-3|once|NA
TGCAGCGTTAGGCCCGGTAGCACAGATACGCAGTATTTT
CSVRPGSTDTQYF
>TRBV5-1|TRBJ2-5|NA|TRBD2
TGCGCCAGCAGCGAGCGGGGGGTCCAAGAGACCCAGTACTTC
CASSERGVQETQYF
>TRBV19|TRBJ2-3|few|TRBD2
TGTGCCAGTAGTCTTCGCGGGGGGGCCTCAGGAGATACGCAGTATTTT
CASSLRGGASGDTQYF
>TRBV25-1|TRBJ1-5|once|NA
TGTGCCAGCACCCTAGGGGCAGCGAGATATAGCAATCAGCCCCAGCATTTT
CASTLGAARYSNQPQHF
>TRBV15|TRBJ2-2|NA|TRBD1
TGTGCCACCAGCAGAACAGGGGGATCCGGGGAGCTGTTTTTT
CATSRTGGSGELFF
>TRBV28|TRBJ2-2|NA|NA
TGTGCCACCGACTCCACCGGGACAACGAACACCGGGGAGCTGTTTTTT
CATDSTGTTNTGELFF
>TRBV4-1|TRBJ2-7|NA|NA
TGCGCCAGCAGCCAAGAGATTGCGTACGAGCAGTACTTC
CASSQEIAYEQYF
>TRBV9|TRBJ1-2|NA|NA
TGTGCCAGCAGCGAGGGGGGGGTCGCGCGCGGCTACACCTTC
CASSEGGVARGYTF
>TRBV9|TRBJ1-6|NA|NA
TGTGCCAGCAGCGTACGGCAGGATAATTCACCCCTCCACTTT
CASSVRQDNSPLHF
>TRBV5-1|TRBJ2-3|NA|NA
TGCGCCAGCAGCCCGTGGGGAGAAGGCACAGATACGCAGTATTTT
CASSPWGEGTDTQYF
>TRBV10-3|TRBJ2-5|once|NA
TGTGCCATCAGTGATAGGGGCCCGGAGACCCAGTACTTC
CAISDRGPETQYF
>TRBV15|TRBJ2-1|NA|NA
TGTGCCACCAGCTCCCCGGGTGGGCCTCACAATGAGCAGTTCTTC
CATSSPGGPHNEQFF
>TRBV27|TRBJ1-2|NA|TRBD1
TGTGCCAGCAAAACCGGGACAGGGACTTCTAACTATGGCTACACCTTC
CASKTGTGTSNYGYTF
>TRBV9|TRBJ2-1|NA|TRBD1
TGTGCCAGCAGCGTAGGACAGGGGTCATACAATGAGCAGTTCTTC
CASSVGQGSYNEQFF
>TRBV2|TRBJ1-6|NA|TRBD1
TGTGCCAGAACAACCAAGACAGGGTTAAATTCACCCCTCCACTTT
CARTTKTGLNSPLHF
>TRBV7-8|TRBJ1-5|NA|NA
TGTGCCAGCAGCTCCACGACAGGCTTCCAGCATTTT
CASSSTTGFQHF
>TRBV13|TRBJ1-1|NA|NA
TGTGCCAGTAAATTTTTTGGACAGCCGAACACTGAAGCTTTCTTT
CASKFFGQPNTEAFF
>TRBV28|TRBJ1-2|NA|NA
TGTGCCAGCAGTGTAGCTAACTATGGCTACACCTTC
CASSVANYGYTF
>TRBV6-5|TRBJ1-2|NA|NA
TGTGCCAGCAGCTGGGGCGCAGGATATGGCTACACCTTC
CASSWGAGYGYTF
>TRBV28|TRBJ2-1|NA|NA
TGTGCCAGCAGTTTTTCACGCCTTAAGTTCTTC
CASSFSRLKFF
>TRBV28|TRBJ2-2|medium-sized|NA
TGTGCCAGCAGTTTATTGCGTGGGGCCGGGGAGCTGTTTTTT
CASSLLRGAGELFF
>TRBV6-1|TRBJ1-2|NA|NA
TGTGCCAGCAGTGATGTAGGAATTGGTAACTATGGCTACACCTTC
CASSDVGIGNYGYTF
>TRBV4-1|TRBJ1-4|NA|TRBD1
TGCGCCAGCAGCCAAGAAGTGGGACAGGGATACGAAAAACTGTTTTTT
CASSQEVGQGYEKLFF
>TRBV11-2|TRBJ1-2|NA|TRBD1
TGTGCCAGCAGCTTACTTTCGTCGCAGGGGGCTAACTATGGCTACACCTTC
CASSLLSSQGANYGYTF
>TRBV30|TRBJ1-3|NA|NA
TGTGCCTGGAGTTTTTCAGGAAACACCATATATTTT
CAWSFSGNTIYF
>TRBV5-1|TRBJ2-5|NA|NA
TGCGCCAGCAGCTTCGGGGGGCGGAGGGAGGGGGAGACCCAGTACTTC
CASSFGGRREGETQYF
>TRBV14|TRBJ2-1|NA|NA
TGTGCCAGCAGCCAATTCAGTTGGGCCACAAGTTTGGAGGTGTTCTTC
CASSQFSWATSLEVFF
>TRBV7-2|TRBJ2-5|NA|NA
TGTGCCAGCAGCTTATATAAGACCCAGTACTTC
CASSLYKTQYF
>TRBV6-5|TRBJ1-2|NA|TRBD1
TGTGCCAGCAGTTACTCTCAGGACAGGGATGCTGGCTACACCTTC
CASSYSQDRDAGYTF